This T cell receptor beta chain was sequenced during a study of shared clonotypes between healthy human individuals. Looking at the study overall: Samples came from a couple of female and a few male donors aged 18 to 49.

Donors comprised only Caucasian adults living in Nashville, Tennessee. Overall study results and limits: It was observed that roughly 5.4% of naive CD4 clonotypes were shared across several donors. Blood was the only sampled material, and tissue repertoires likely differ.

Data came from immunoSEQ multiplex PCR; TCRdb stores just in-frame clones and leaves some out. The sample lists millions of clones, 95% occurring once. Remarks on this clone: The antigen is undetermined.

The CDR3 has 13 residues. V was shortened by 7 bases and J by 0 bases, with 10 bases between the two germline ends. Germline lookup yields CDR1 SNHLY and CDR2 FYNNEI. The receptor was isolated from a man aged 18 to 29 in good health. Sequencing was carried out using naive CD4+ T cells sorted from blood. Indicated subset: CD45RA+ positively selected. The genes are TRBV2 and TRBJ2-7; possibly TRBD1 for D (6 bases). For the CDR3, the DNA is TGTGCCAGCACCGGGACATTCTCCTACGAGCAGTACTTC. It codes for CASTGTFSYEQYF.